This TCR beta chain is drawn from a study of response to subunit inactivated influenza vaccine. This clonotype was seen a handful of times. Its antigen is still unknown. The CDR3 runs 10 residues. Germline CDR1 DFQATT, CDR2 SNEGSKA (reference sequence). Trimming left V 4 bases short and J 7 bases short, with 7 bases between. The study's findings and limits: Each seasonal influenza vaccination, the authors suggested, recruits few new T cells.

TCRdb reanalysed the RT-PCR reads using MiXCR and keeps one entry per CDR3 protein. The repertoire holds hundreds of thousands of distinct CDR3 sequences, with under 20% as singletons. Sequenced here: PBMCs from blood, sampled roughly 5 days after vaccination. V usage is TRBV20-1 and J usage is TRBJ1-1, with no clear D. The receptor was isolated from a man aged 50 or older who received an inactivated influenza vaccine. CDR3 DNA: TGCAGTGCTAAATACATTGAAGCTTTCTTT. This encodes CSAKYIEAFF.